Listed here is a single T cell receptor (beta chain). Its antigen is unknown. V lost 1 base and J lost 3, with 11 bases in between. Germline CDR1 reads MGHRA; CDR2 reads YSYEKL. CDR3 length: 15 amino acids. Vbeta (60) and Jbeta (13) primers were used in the PCR. Clones were sequenced by immunoSEQ multiplex PCR, and TCRdb holds only the in-frame ones, with some missing. The repertoire holds 200,000 to 300,000 clones, just under 80% seen once, with around 0.44% in the top ten. The data originate from a study of cytomegalovirus exposure and HLA in healthy donors. On the study more broadly: Earlier sequencing of 150 million to 200 million T cells yielded roughly 100 million unique TCR beta sequences. General study findings and limits: Earlier analysis looked at TCR beta V segments, and most were productive about 90% or about 30% of the time. Excluded: some indistinguishable V segments such as TRBV6-2 and TRBV6-3.

The receptor was derived from a boy younger than 18 in good health and CMV-seronegative. The chain joins TRBV4-1 to TRBJ2-3; a possible D gene is TRBD2 (5 bases). What was sequenced was PBMCs. The CDR3 region is CASSQVVGATDTQYF. The CDR3 DNA sequence: TGCGCCAGCAGCCAAGTTGTGGGAGCGACAGATACGCAGTATTTT.